Listed below are T cell receptor beta chains from one sample, sequenced in a study of cytomegalovirus exposure and HLA in healthy donors. Repertoires were generated with immunoSEQ multiplex PCR, while TCRdb's copy carries only in-frame clones and drops some. The sample has 150,000 to 250,000 clones. Material for sequencing was PBMCs. The receptors here all came from a boy aged 10-17 years in good health and CMV-seronegative. The CDR3 runs from the conserved cysteine through the conserved F or W. Each record gives: D gene, J gene, V gene, CDR3 protein, CDR3 DNA. A D gene is named only where the DNA matches it firmly.

NA	TRBJ1-2	TRBV6-5	CASKAGRGDYGYTF	TGTGCCAGCAAAGCAGGTCGGGGGGACTATGGCTACACCTTC
TRBD2	TRBJ2-3	TRBV6-5	CASRHTSGGDTQYF	TGTGCCAGCAGGCACACTAGCGGGGGTGATACGCAGTATTTT
NA	TRBJ2-6	TRBV7-9	CASVGVRSGANVLTF	TGTGCCAGCGTAGGAGTACGCTCTGGGGCCAACGTCCTGACTTTC
TRBD2	TRBJ2-5	TRBV7-3	CASSRSGGMETQYF	TGTGCCAGCAGCCGGAGCGGGGGAATGGAGACCCAGTACTTC
NA	TRBJ2-1	TRBV11-3	CASSLGQQVNNEQFF	TGTGCCAGCAGCTTAGGTCAACAGGTGAACAATGAGCAGTTCTTC
NA	TRBJ1-2	TRBV5-3	CARSPSSRPPRSYTF	TGTGCCAGAAGCCCTTCTTCTAGACCCCCGCGGAGCTACACCTTC
NA	TRBJ1-1	TRBV27	CASSAPGMLNTEAFF	TGTGCCAGCAGTGCGCCCGGGATGCTGAACACTGAAGCTTTCTTT
NA	TRBJ1-4	TRBV5-6	CASSSTYRVTNEKLFF	TGTGCCAGCAGCTCCACCTACAGGGTAACTAATGAAAAACTGTTTTTT
NA	TRBJ2-6	TRBV6-5	CASRSVSAGANVLTF	TGTGCCAGCAGATCCGTTAGCGCTGGGGCCAACGTCCTGACTTTC
NA	TRBJ2-1	TRBV7-2	CASSLVWRGTSSYNEQFF	TGTGCCAGCAGCTTAGTCTGGCGGGGCACTTCTTCCTACAATGAGCAGTTCTTC
NA	TRBJ1-6	TRBV2	CASSRTGSSNSPLHF	TGTGCCAGCAGTCGAACAGGGTCGAGTAATTCACCCCTCCACTTT
TRBD1	TRBJ2-1	TRBV7-7	CASSPAPPGQGRYEQFF	TGTGCTAGCAGCCCCGCTCCACCGGGACAGGGGCGCTATGAGCAGTTCTTC
NA	TRBJ1-6	TRBV5-1	CASSFVPLTTGLDSPLHF	TGCGCCAGCAGCTTCGTTCCCCTCACTACAGGGTTGGATTCACCCCTCCACTTT
NA	TRBJ1-5	TRBV4-1	CASSQGVGPQHF	TGCGCCAGCAGCCAAGGCGTTGGGCCCCAGCATTTT
TRBD2	TRBJ2-3	TRBV4-2	CASSPPRLAGGPYARDTQYF	TGTGCCAGCAGCCCACCTCGACTAGCGGGGGGGCCTTACGCCAGAGATACGCAGTATTTT
NA	TRBJ2-1	TRBV6-5	CASRITGKGEQFF	TGTGCCAGCAGAATAACAGGGAAAGGTGAGCAGTTCTTC
NA	TRBJ1-4	TRBV28	CASGLPNEKLFF	TGTGCCAGCGGCCTCCCTAATGAAAAACTGTTTTTT
NA	TRBJ2-3	TRBV27	CASSSTDTQYF	TGTGCCAGCAGTTCGACAGATACGCAGTATTTT
TRBD1	TRBJ1-2	TRBV7-2	CASSPTPGTGGGYTF	TGTGCCAGCAGCCCGACACCGGGGACAGGGGGTGGCTACACCTTC
NA	TRBJ2-7	TRBV4-3	CASSQDLGTSYEQYF	TGCGCCAGCAGCCAAGATCTCGGTACTTCCTACGAGCAGTACTTC
NA	TRBJ1-2	TRBV28	CASSLIQGNYGYTF	TGTGCCAGCAGTCTGATTCAGGGGAACTATGGCTACACCTTC
NA	TRBJ2-1	TRBV19	CASSILQGPSNEQFF	TGTGCCAGTAGTATTTTGCAGGGGCCTAGCAATGAGCAGTTCTTC
NA	TRBJ2-7	TRBV28	CASSSTTRRSRNF	TGTGCCAGCAGTAGCACTACTAGGCGAAGTAGGAACTTC
TRBD1	TRBJ2-7	TRBV4-3	CASSQSRTGPYEQYF	TGCGCCAGCAGCCAAAGTCGGACAGGGCCCTACGAGCAGTACTTC
NA	TRBJ1-4	TRBV4-2	CASSQDSGGANEKLFF	TGTGCCAGCAGCCAAGATTCGGGCGGGGCTAATGAAAAACTGTTTTTT
TRBD1	TRBJ2-7	TRBV19	CASSARYHRGRSYEQYF	TGTGCCAGTAGTGCCAGATACCACAGGGGGCGCTCCTACGAGCAGTACTTC
TRBD1	TRBJ1-5	TRBV30	CAWSVAGGSQPQHF	TGTGCCTGGAGTGTAGCAGGGGGCTCTCAGCCCCAGCATTTT
TRBD2	TRBJ2-1	TRBV7-2	CASSLHRGGASDEQFF	TGTGCCAGCAGCCTACACCGCGGGGGGGCGTCTGATGAGCAGTTCTTC